These 10 T cell receptor beta chains were all obtained from the same sample, sequenced in a study of blood T cell repertoires in COVID-19. Clones were read by immunoSEQ multiplex PCR, and TCRdb kept only the in-frame ones, dropping some. Of about 200,000 clones in the sample, more than 75% were seen once. Sequenced sample: peripheral blood. These receptors were taken from a man aged 35-49 years with active or convalescent COVID-19.

V gene TRBV3-1 (or the pseudogene TRBV3-2) combines with J gene TRBJ1-1; 10 bases agree with TRBD1. V was pared by 4 bases and J by 6 bases, with 8 bases of the junction left unmatched. Germline CDR1 is LGHDT and CDR2 is YNNKEL (reference sequence). This CDR3 contains 15 residues. This CDR3 is CASSPSDRGRAEAFF. The CDR3 bases are TGTGCCAGCAGCCCCTCCGACAGGGGGCGGGCTGAAGCTTTCTTT.

J is TRBJ2-5 and V is TRBV9; 7 bases are shared with TRBD1. Germline V gene sequence: CDR1 SGDLS, CDR2 YYNGEE. With 4 bases clipped from V and 4 bases from J, the junction kept 7 bases outside the gene matches. This CDR3 contains 14 residues. The chain's CDR3 is CASSPPPGGETQYF. In DNA, the CDR3 is TGTGCCAGCAGCCCTCCCCCAGGGGGAGAGACCCAGTACTTC. The entire variable domain, with the rest obtained from reference TRBV9 and TRBJ2-5, is as follows: DSGVTQTPKHLITATGQRVTLRCSPRSGDLSVYWYQQSLDQGLQFLIQYYNGEERAKGNILERFSAQQFPDLHSELNLSSLELGDSALYFCASSPPPGGETQYFGPGTRLLVL.

This sequence joins TRBV25-1 and TRBJ1-2; D uncertain. The germline V gene encodes CDR1 MGHDK and CDR2 SYGVNS. This CDR3 contains 18 residues. V gave up 3 bases and J gave up 0 bases, with 20 bases separating them. As DNA, the CDR3 is TGTGCCAGCAGTGACCCTCACAGCCCCAACCCTTCTAACTATGGCTACACCTTC. Translated, it gives CASSDPHSPNPSNYGYTF.

The chain combines TRBV24-1 with TRBJ1-1; D uncertain. V shed 3 bases and J shed 3 bases, with 7 bases lying between them. The CDR3 covers 13 residues. The germline CDR1 and CDR2 sequences are KGHDR and SFDVKD. CDR3 region: CATSDNEDTEAFF. CDR3 bases: TGTGCCACCAGTGATAATGAGGACACTGAAGCTTTCTTT.

CDR3 in DNA: TGTGCCTGGGGACCAACGCGGACCGGGGAGCTGTTTTTT. It yields the protein CAWGPTRTGELFF. The rearrangement joins TRBV30 to TRBJ2-2; D unresolved. The CDR3 is 13 residues long. With 5 bases removed from V and 5 bases from J, the gap between germline ends came to 12 bases. Germline loops: CDR1 GTSNPN, CDR2 SVGIG (reference sequence).

V and J are TRBV25-1 and TRBJ2-7, with D tentatively TRBD2 (5 bases). This CDR3 comprises 13 residues. Germline V gene lookup returns CDR1 MGHDK and CDR2 SYGVNS. Trimming shortened V by 5 bases and J by 7 bases, and 15 bases separated the two germline ends. CDR3 loop: CASSLAGGREQYF. The DNA of the CDR3 is TGTGCCAGCAGTTTGGCTGGAGGTCGAGAGCAGTACTTC.

The V gene is TRBV28, the J gene TRBJ1-2, with a tentative D call TRBD1 (6 bases). This CDR3 contains 13 residues. V gave up 6 bases and J gave up 4 bases, with 12 bases separating them. Germline V gene data show CDR1 as MDHEN and CDR2 as SYDVKM. CDR3 protein: CASSRQATYGYTF. For the CDR3, the DNA is TGTGCCAGCAGCCGACAGGCCACCTATGGCTACACCTTC.

The chain links TRBV14 to TRBJ1-1; D is possibly TRBD1 (6 bases). Trimming shortened V by 3 bases and J by 7 bases, and 18 bases separated the two germline ends. This CDR3 region has 15 residues. Germline lookup yields CDR1 SGHDN and CDR2 FVKESK. The DNA for the CDR3 is TGTGCCAGCAGCCAGCAGCGCGGGGGCCGGAATGAAGCTTTCTTT. Amino acid sequence: CASSQQRGGRNEAFF.

This chain uses TRBV5-6 with TRBJ2-7, with a possible D match to TRBD2 (6 bases). The CDR3 consists of 13 residues. Germline loops: CDR1 SGHDT, CDR2 YYEEEE. Between the trimmed V and J ends, which lost 0 bases and 6 bases, there was a span of 10 bases. The CDR3 spells CASSLGPGGEQYF. The CDR3 region has the DNA TGTGCCAGCAGCTTGGGGCCCGGGGGCGAGCAGTACTTC.

The CDR3, as DNA: TGTGCCAGCAGCCGAAGGCGGCAGGGGGAACAGCCCCAGCATTTT. The encoded protein is CASSRRRQGEQPQHF. The rearrangement joins TRBV2 to TRBJ1-5, with TRBD1 identical over 7 bases. With 6 bases clipped from V and 7 bases from J, the junction kept 12 bases outside the gene matches. There are 15 residues in the CDR3. The germline CDR1 and CDR2 sequences are SNHLY and FYNNEI. The variable domain in full, with the rest retrieved from reference TRBV2 and TRBJ1-5, is EPEVTQTPSHQVTQMGQEVILRCVPISNHLYFYWYRQILGQKVEFLVSFYNNEISEKSEIFDDQFSVERPDGSNFTLKIRSTKLEDSAMYFCASSRRRQGEQPQHFGDGTRLSIL.